This note documents a single T cell receptor (beta chain) sequence. Its antigen has not been determined. Base-call qualities are not available, and no considerably larger clone is one nucleotide away. This specimen belongs to a study of T cells after yellow fever vaccination (dated by TCRdb to between 2018 and 2021). For the study in its entirety: The SMART-Seq v4 Ultra Low Input RNA kit was used to prepare libraries from fractions with low cell numbers. Two healthy male donors, one aged 18 to 29 and one aged 30 to 40 years, made up the cohort. To follow T-cell clones before and after primary and booster YFV17D yellow fever vaccination, bulk TCR alpha and beta repertoires were sequenced over time. Blood was collected at multiple timepoints before and after primary and secondary immunization, and bulk PBMC replicates and cell subsets were isolated. Study-wide findings and limitations: The study included only a couple of donors, which limits how far the findings can be generalized. A small fraction of clonotypes appeared in both the CD4 and CD8 compartments, likely as a result of convergent recombination. FACS-sorted repertoires could contain abundant contaminating clonotypes from the bulk population, so computational filtering was required. Compared with the primary T-cell response, the secondary T-cell response was faster but weaker, reaching its peak on day 5 rather than on day 15. After the booster, most of the clones that had expanded following primary vaccination were detected again (approximately 95% of CD4 and around 90% of CD8), which suggests that memory was broadly maintained.

TCR cDNA was synthesized by 5'RACE template switching, through which a universal primer site and unique molecular identifiers were introduced. Priming for cDNA synthesis came from both the TCR alpha and TCR beta constant segments. Library amplification used two PCR steps, and the second PCR step added sample barcodes and sequencing adapters. Sequencing of the libraries was done on either Illumina HiSeq 2500 (2x100 bp) or NovaSeq (2x150 bp). In the original analysis: MIGEC handled demultiplexing of reads and collapsing into UMI consensus sequences, while MiXCR performed V(D)J alignment. Clonotypes responding to the vaccine were identified with edgeR on replicate PBMC samples, with the criteria of FDR below 0.01 and a log2 fold change above 5 up to day 15. Each bulk clonotype received a CD4 or CD8 identity based on whether the sequenced CD4 or CD8 repertoire contained that clonotype at higher abundance. TCRdb handled the public reads itself, with Q25 trimming in fastp and clone calling in MiXCR, and kept productive beta chains. Entries that share a CDR3 protein sequence are merged under the most common genes and DNA. The V and J calls were determined by TCRdb, not by the authors. The table for this sample lists under 95,000 distinct CDR3 sequences; 7.3% of them were counted only once. 25% to 35% of the sample comes from the top ten.

The treatment or condition label here, explained by the study, means: live attenuated yellow fever vaccine strain. A standard Ficoll-Paque protocol was used to isolate PBMCs from peripheral blood. CD4 and CD8 T-cell fractions were isolated with Dynabeads CD4 and CD8 positive selection kits. TriZol was used to extract RNA from bulk PBMCs, from CD4 and CD8 fractions, and from dextramer-positive and dextramer-negative fractions. The starting material was CD8+ T cells sorted from PBMCs, obtained roughly 10 days after the first yellow fever vaccination. This clonotype was sampled from a man between 18 and 35 years old who received the YFV17D yellow fever vaccine.

The DNA is TGTGCCACCAGCAGAGACCGGTGCAATCAGCCCCAGCATTTT. Translated, this gives CATSRDRCNQPQHF. Rearrangement joined TRBV15 to TRBJ1-5; no confident D gene assignment can be made. The germline ends are 5 bases apart after V is trimmed by 0 bases and J by 2 bases. CDR1 and CDR2 are read off the germline V gene (reference sequence) as LNHNV and YYDKDF. CDR3 length: 14 amino acids, cysteine to phenylalanine. Only the CDR3 DNA stays, 42 bases, in frame from base 1.